In this sample, the clone carrying this T cell receptor beta chain turned up a few times. Its antigen is still unknown. These data are taken from a study of T cells after yellow fever vaccination. Study-wide points: In post-booster samples, most primary-vaccination clones reappeared (roughly 96% CD4, approximately 91% CD8).

In TCRdb, the 5' RACE reads were re-called with MiXCR into one record per CDR3 protein. The sample carries 130,000 or so distinct CDR3 sequences, over 12% recorded once. The TCR was taken from a man aged 18 to 29 who received the YFV17D yellow fever vaccine. The input for sequencing was CD8+ T cells sorted from PBMCs, taken 5 days after the yellow fever booster vaccination.

The chain's CDR3 is CASSLVAHEQYF. The CDR3 nucleotides read TGTGCCAGCAGCTTAGTCGCCCACGAGCAGTACTTC. The chain employs TRBV7-9 and TRBJ2-7; D remains unclear. V was clipped by 1 base and J by 5 bases, with 6 bases between them. CDR1 SEHNR and CDR2 FQNEAQ come from the germline V gene (reference sequence). There are 12 residues in the CDR3. Looking up the rest from reference TRBV7-9 and TRBJ2-7 gives the full variable domain: DTGVSQNPRHKITKRGQNVTFRCDPISEHNRLYWYRQTLGQGPEFLTYFQNEAQLEKSRLLSDRFSAERPKGSFSTLEIQRTEQGDSAMYLCASSLVAHEQYFGPGTRLTVT.